What follows are 16 T cell receptor beta chains derived from one specimen sequenced in a study of T cells in Graves' hyperthyroidism and ophthalmopathy. TCR beta CDR3 regions were amplified from RNA. HTBI primers were used for first-round RT-PCR of the TCR CDR3. From the multiplex PCR reads, TCRdb called clonotypes with MiXCR, one entry per CDR3 protein. The data contain more than 450,000 distinct CDR3 sequences, 13% to 15% of them singletons. The sequencing input was blood. Every receptor here comes from a middle-aged woman with Graves' hyperthyroidism.

The sample holds a few counts of this clonotype. The genes are TRBV19 and TRBJ1-1, with TRBD1 as a possible D gene (5 bases). The CDR3 extends over 14 amino acids. V lost 5 bases to trimming and J lost 2 bases, with 12 bases between them. Looked up from germline, CDR1 is LNHDA and CDR2 is SQIVND (reference sequence). As DNA, the CDR3 is TGTGCCAGTAGTGTAACCAGGGTAAACACTGAAGCTTTCTTT. Translating it yields CASSVTRVNTEAFF.

This clonotype was observed at least ten times. The CDR3 DNA follows: TGTGCCAGCAGGGTGACTAGCGGGACCTTATACAATGAGCAGTTCTTC. Translation gives CASRVTSGTLYNEQFF. The J gene is TRBJ2-1, the V gene TRBV2, with 11 bases aligning to TRBD2. V lost 6 bases and J lost 4; bases outside the gene matches: 8. The CDR3 runs 16 residues. The germline CDR1 and CDR2 sequences are SNHLY and FYNNEI.

This clonotype was seen repeatedly, ten times or more. The rearrangement uses TRBV7-9 and TRBJ2-2; D is ambiguous. V was shortened by 5 bases and J by 5 bases, with 15 bases between the two germline ends. This CDR3 is built from 15 residues. Germline CDR1 is SEHNR and CDR2 is FQNEAQ (reference sequence). The CDR3, as DNA: TGTGCCAGCAGCCCCCGGGTCCATCAGACCGGGGAGCTGTTTTTT. Amino acid sequence: CASSPRVHQTGELFF.

This clonotype was seen many times. J is TRBJ2-1 and V is TRBV2, with TRBD2 matching 11 bases. CDR3 length equals 15 residues. Germline V gene data show CDR1 as SNHLY and CDR2 as FYNNEI. The junction had 10 bases not matched to a gene; V was cut back by 7 bases and J by 8 bases. In nucleotides, the CDR3 is TGTGCCAGCAATATTATAGCGGGAGGGCCGGATGAGCAGTTCTTC. Translating it yields CASNIIAGGPDEQFF. Together with reference TRBV2 and TRBJ2-1, the CDR3 gives the full variable domain: EPEVTQTPSHQVTQMGQEVILRCVPISNHLYFYWYRQILGQKVEFLVSFYNNEISEKSEIFDDQFSVERPDGSNFTLKIRSTKLEDSAMYFCASNIIAGGPDEQFFGPGTRLTVL.

This clonotype was counted many times. The chain uses TRBV5-1 and TRBJ2-1; 9 bases agree with TRBD2. The CDR3 spans 20 residues. The germline V gene has CDR1 SGHRS and CDR2 YFSETQ. V lost 0 bases, J lost 2 bases, and 15 bases stayed unmatched. The CDR3 nucleotides read TGCGCCAGCAGCTTGGTATCTAGCGGGGAGGGGTTAGGGACCTACAATGAGCAGTTCTTC. This translates into CASSLVSSGEGLGTYNEQFF.

This clonotype has at least ten counts. The chain uses TRBV20-1 and TRBJ1-2; D is unclear. Germline CDR1 reads DFQATT; CDR2 reads SNEGSKA (reference sequence). The CDR3 spans 13 residues. V was clipped by 3 bases and J by 3 bases, with 11 bases between them. CDR3 bases: TGCAGTGCTAGTGGCCAGGCCGACTATGGCTACACCTTC. The encoded protein is CSASGQADYGYTF.

This clonotype was seen at least ten times. CDR3 sequence: CASSVSSGPVEGEQFF. CDR3 DNA sequence: TGCGCCAGCAGCGTTTCTAGCGGACCCGTCGAAGGTGAGCAGTTCTTC. This sequence joins TRBV5-1 and TRBJ2-1; TRBD2 agrees at 7 bases. V shed 4 bases, J shed 9 bases, and the junction held 16 bases outside the gene matches. This CDR3 contains 16 residues. The germline V gene encodes CDR1 SGHRS and CDR2 YFSETQ. The complete variable domain, with remaining parts taken from reference TRBV5-1 and TRBJ2-1, reads KAGVTQTPRYLIKTRGQQVTLSCSPISGHRSVSWYQQTPGQGLQFLFEYFSETQRNKGNFPGRFSGRQFSNSRSEMNVSTLELGDSALYLCASSVSSGPVEGEQFFGPGTRLTVL.

The table lists this clonotype with many counts. The chain joins TRBV11-2 to TRBJ1-4; D gene ambiguous. In germline, CDR1 is SGHAT, CDR2 FQNNGV. Trimming removed 1 base at V and 5 bases at J, with 8 bases between. The CDR3 length is 14 residues. The CDR3 DNA sequence: TGTGCCAGCAGCTTAGTCGCGATAAATGAAAAACTGTTTTTT. Translating gives CASSLVAINEKLFF.

The V gene is TRBV4-2, the J gene TRBJ2-3, with 10 bases aligning to TRBD1. This CDR3 is built from 16 residues. Germline V gives CDR1 LGHNA, CDR2 YNFKEQ. The V and J ends lost 3 bases and 4 bases, in that order; junction bases with no gene match: 7. The CDR3: CASSQSPDRGSDTQYF. In DNA form, the CDR3 reads TGTGCCAGCAGCCAGTCGCCGGACAGGGGGTCAGATACGCAGTATTTT.

This clonotype was observed once. The J gene is TRBJ1-6, the V gene TRBV5-1; no clear D gene. Trimming shortened V by 4 bases and J by 3 bases, and 11 bases separated the two germline ends. Germline V gene sequence: CDR1 SGHRS, CDR2 YFSETQ. This CDR3 contains 15 residues. The CDR3 region is CASSVKENYNSPLHF. The CDR3 bases are TGCGCCAGCAGCGTGAAAGAAAACTATAATTCACCCCTCCACTTT.

The chain is built from TRBV5-1 and TRBJ2-7; 7 nucleotides agree with TRBD1. This CDR3 comprises 16 residues. In germline, CDR1 is SGHRS, CDR2 YFSETQ. V lost 0 bases and J lost 0; bases outside the gene matches: 6. CDR3: CASSLGGTEGSYEQYF. The CDR3 DNA is TGCGCCAGCAGCTTGGGTGGGACAGAAGGCTCCTACGAGCAGTACTTC.

This clonotype was detected many times. The chain links TRBV27 to TRBJ1-2; 7 bases are a match to TRBD1. There are 15 residues in the CDR3. CDR1 and CDR2 (germline): MNHEY, SMNVEV (reference sequence). The V segment lost 5 bases and the J segment 2 bases; nucleotides outside the gene matches: 8. The CDR3, as DNA: TGTGCCAGCAGTCCTGACAGGGTTGGGAACTATGGCTACACCTTC. It codes for CASSPDRVGNYGYTF.

In this sample, this clonotype turned up many times. The V and J genes are TRBV27 and TRBJ1-2; D not certain. Germline CDR1 is MNHEY and CDR2 is SMNVEV (reference sequence). V lost 4 bases to trimming and J lost 8 bases, with 23 bases between them. The CDR3 extends over 16 amino acids. The CDR3 sequence: CASSSLHVGSFGGYTF. Here the CDR3 DNA reads TGTGCCAGCAGTTCTCTTCACGTCGGAAGTTTCGGGGGCTACACCTTC.

The sample holds many counts of this clonotype. The chain employs TRBV24-1 and TRBJ1-2; the D is unclear. Trimming pared 5 bases from V and 0 bases from J, leaving 12 bases between. Germline assignment: CDR1 KGHDR and CDR2 SFDVKD. The CDR3 loop spans 15 amino acids. CDR3 protein: CATSASERSNYGYTF. The CDR3 DNA reads TGTGCCACCAGTGCCTCGGAGAGATCTAACTATGGCTACACCTTC.

The chain combines TRBV9 with TRBJ2-5; D is unresolved. CDR1 is SGDLS and CDR2 is YYNGEE in the germline V gene. The ends were cut back, 0 bases at V and 6 bases at J, with 9 bases in the middle. CDR3 length equals 13 residues. The CDR3 loop is CASSVGLKQTQYF. The CDR3, as DNA: TGTGCCAGCAGCGTAGGTTTAAAGCAGACCCAGTACTTC.

This clonotype was found a few times. The rearrangement links TRBV5-5 to TRBJ1-2, with a possible D match to TRBD1 (5 bases). Germline V gives CDR1 SGHKS, CDR2 YYEKEE (reference sequence). Trimming stripped 1 base from V and 1 base from J, with 8 bases between. The CDR3 has 14 residues. CDR3 bases: TGTGCCAGCAGCTTGACAGGAAATAACTATGGCTACACCTTC. Amino acid sequence: CASSLTGNNYGYTF.